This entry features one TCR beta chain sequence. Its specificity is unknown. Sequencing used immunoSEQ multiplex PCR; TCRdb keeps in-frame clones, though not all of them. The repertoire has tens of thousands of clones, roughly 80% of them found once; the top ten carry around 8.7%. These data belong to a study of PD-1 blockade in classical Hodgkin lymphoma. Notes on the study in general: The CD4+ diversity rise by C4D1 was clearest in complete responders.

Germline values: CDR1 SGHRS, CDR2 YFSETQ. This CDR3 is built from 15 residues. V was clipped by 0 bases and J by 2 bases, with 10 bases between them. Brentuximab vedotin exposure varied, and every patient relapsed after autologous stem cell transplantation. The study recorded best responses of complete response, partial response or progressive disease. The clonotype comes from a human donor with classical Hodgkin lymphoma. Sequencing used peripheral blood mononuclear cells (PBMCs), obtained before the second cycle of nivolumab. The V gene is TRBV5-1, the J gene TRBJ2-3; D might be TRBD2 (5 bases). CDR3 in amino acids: CASSLEARATDTQYF. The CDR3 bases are TGCGCCAGCAGCTTGGAGGCGCGGGCCACAGATACGCAGTATTTT.